These T cell receptor beta chains were read from a single sample in a study of CD8+CD57+ T cells in acquired aplastic anemia. MiXCR was run by TCRdb on the reads, yielding one entry per CDR3 protein. The profile covers around 150,000 distinct CDR3 sequences, with roughly two fifths appearing a single time and roughly 8.9% taken by the ten largest. Sequencing was carried out using sorted CD4+, CD8+, or CD8+CD57+ T cells (not recorded which) from PBMCs. Source of these receptors: a human donor in good health, serving as a control. Each CDR3 is given with its conserved first and last residue. The D gene is left open where the match is weak. Size tells how often a clone was seen (once, few, many) or the class of an expanded clone, and some rows leave it out.

abundance: many; v_gene: TRBV14; d_gene: NA; j_gene: TRBJ2-7; CDR3aa: CASSQAYEQYF; CDR3nt: TGTGCCAGCAGCCAAGCCTACGAGCAGTACTTC
abundance: many; v_gene: TRBV15; d_gene: NA; j_gene: TRBJ1-4; CDR3aa: CATSMTPRVSAEKLFF; CDR3nt: TGTGCCACCAGCATGACCCCCAGGGTGTCAGCTGAAAAACTGTTTTTT
abundance: many; v_gene: TRBV5-1; d_gene: NA; j_gene: TRBJ2-6; CDR3aa: CASSLSAGANVLTF; CDR3nt: TGCGCCAGCAGCTTGTCTGCTGGGGCCAACGTCCTGACTTTC
abundance: NA; v_gene: TRBV10-3; d_gene: NA; j_gene: TRBJ2-6; CDR3aa: CAISDWTVGANVLTF; CDR3nt: TGTGCCATCAGTGACTGGACAGTTGGGGCCAACGTCCTGACTTTC
abundance: many; v_gene: TRBV12-3/TRBV12-4; d_gene: NA; j_gene: TRBJ2-3; CDR3aa: CASSFTTGDTQYF; CDR3nt: TGTGCCAGCAGTTTTACGACCGGCGATACGCAGTATTTT
abundance: few; v_gene: TRBV28; d_gene: NA; j_gene: TRBJ1-3; CDR3aa: CASDGGGSGNTIYF; CDR3nt: TGTGCCAGTGACGGTGGGGGCTCTGGAAACACCATATATTTT
abundance: NA; v_gene: TRBV20-1; d_gene: TRBD2; j_gene: TRBJ2-3; CDR3aa: CSASVGTSGSTDTQYF; CDR3nt: TGCAGTGCTAGTGTAGGGACTAGCGGAAGCACAGATACGCAGTATTTT
abundance: few; v_gene: TRBV4-2; d_gene: NA; j_gene: TRBJ2-5; CDR3aa: CASSQDSAARDSTYETQYF; CDR3nt: TGTGCCAGCAGCCAAGATAGCGCGGCGCGGGATTCGACATATGAGACCCAGTACTTC
abundance: NA; v_gene: TRBV25-1; d_gene: NA; j_gene: TRBJ2-3; CDR3aa: CASSQELAGADTQYF; CDR3nt: TGTGCCAGCAGCCAAGAGTTGGCGGGGGCGGATACGCAGTATTTT
abundance: few; v_gene: TRBV11-2; d_gene: TRBD1; j_gene: TRBJ1-2; CDR3aa: CASSPSQGAIANYGYTF; CDR3nt: TGTGCCAGCAGCCCCTCCCAGGGGGCGATAGCTAACTATGGCTACACCTTC
abundance: NA; v_gene: TRBV25-1; d_gene: NA; j_gene: TRBJ1-2; CDR3aa: CASSASGTFINYGYTF; CDR3nt: TGTGCCAGCAGTGCCTCCGGGACATTCATTAACTATGGCTACACCTTC
abundance: many; v_gene: TRBV30; d_gene: NA; j_gene: TRBJ1-1; CDR3aa: CAWNRGADTEAFF; CDR3nt: TGTGCCTGGAACCGTGGGGCGGACACTGAAGCTTTCTTT
abundance: NA; v_gene: TRBV7-2; d_gene: NA; j_gene: TRBJ1-4; CDR3aa: CASSLAQSEKLFF; CDR3nt: TGTGCCAGCAGCTTAGCGCAAAGTGAAAAACTGTTTTTT
abundance: NA; v_gene: TRBV19; d_gene: TRBD1; j_gene: TRBJ1-2; CDR3aa: CASSSGQALYGYTF; CDR3nt: TGTGCCAGTAGTTCTGGACAGGCTCTCTATGGCTACACCTTC
abundance: NA; v_gene: TRBV29-1; d_gene: NA; j_gene: TRBJ2-7; CDR3aa: CSGGRIPSFLGYEQYF; CDR3nt: TGCAGCGGGGGACGGATTCCCTCGTTTTTGGGGTACGAGCAGTACTTC
abundance: many; v_gene: TRBV5-8; d_gene: NA; j_gene: TRBJ2-7; CDR3aa: CASSSRTDYEQYF; CDR3nt: TGTGCCAGCAGCTCCCGGACGGACTACGAGCAGTACTTC
abundance: NA; v_gene: TRBV25-1; d_gene: NA; j_gene: TRBJ2-2; CDR3aa: CASSEGNTGELFF; CDR3nt: TGTGCCAGCAGTGAAGGGAACACCGGGGAGCTGTTTTTT
abundance: NA; v_gene: TRBV10-3; d_gene: NA; j_gene: TRBJ1-1; CDR3aa: CAISGNEEAFF; CDR3nt: TGTGCCATCAGTGGCAATGAGGAAGCTTTCTTT
abundance: NA; v_gene: TRBV19; d_gene: NA; j_gene: TRBJ2-2; CDR3aa: CASGGTGNTGEPFF; CDR3nt: TGTGCCAGTGGTGGCACGGGGAACACCGGGGAGCCGTTTTTT